The rows below give T cell receptor beta chains drawn from one sample of a study of identical twins. MiXCR was run by TCRdb on the 5' RACE reads, yielding one entry per CDR3 protein. The sample lists hundreds of thousands of distinct CDR3 sequences, 5.5% to 7.5% occurring once. The sequenced sample consisted of naive T cells sorted from blood. The receptors derive from a man aged 18-30 years in good health. Each CDR3 is given with its conserved first and last residue. D genes are given only for firm matches. Only some rows state a clone size, as once, few, many or a class for expanded clones.

v_call,d_call,clone_size,j_call,cdr3_nt,cdr3_aa
TRBV7-9,.,few,TRBJ2-1,TGTGCCAGCAGCTTAGCCCCCCCGTACAATGAGCAGTTCTTC,CASSLAPPYNEQFF
TRBV6-1,TRBD2,.,TRBJ2-7,TGTGCCAGCAGTGGCGGGGGAAGGAACCTTCGCGAGCAGTACTTC,CASSGGGRNLREQYF
TRBV20-1,.,many,TRBJ2-1,TGCAGTGCTAGAGACCGGGGCGGCCATGAGCAGTTCTTC,CSARDRGGHEQFF
TRBV12-3/TRBV12-4,.,.,TRBJ1-2,TGTGCCAGCACCGCTTGGGGCGGCTACACCTTC,CASTAWGGYTF
TRBV28,.,many,TRBJ2-3,TGTGCCAGCAGTTTCATAGCAGCGCCGTCAGATACGCAGTATTTT,CASSFIAAPSDTQYF
TRBV20-1,TRBD2,many,TRBJ2-1,TGCAGTGCAAGAATTCTAGCGGGAGTAAGGTACAGTGAGCAGTTCTTC,CSARILAGVRYSEQFF
TRBV20-1,TRBD1,many,TRBJ1-1,TGCAGTGCTAGAGATCGACAGGGGGTTGAAGCTTTCTTT,CSARDRQGVEAFF
TRBV20-1,TRBD1,many,TRBJ1-2,TGCAGTGCGGACAGGGGTTGGGATAACTATGGCTACACCTTC,CSADRGWDNYGYTF
TRBV5-1,.,many,TRBJ2-5,TGCGCCAGCAGCTCGGACGAAGAGACCCAGTACTTC,CASSSDEETQYF
TRBV12-3/TRBV12-4,TRBD2,.,TRBJ2-2,TGTGCCATCGGACTAGCGGGGGAGCTGTTTTTT,CAIGLAGELFF
TRBV7-2,.,many,TRBJ2-3,TGTGCCAGCAGCGTTTACTCCACAGATACGCAGTATTTT,CASSVYSTDTQYF
TRBV20-1,TRBD1,.,TRBJ1-5,TGCAGTGTGATGACAGGGGCCTTCAATCAGCCCCAGCATTTT,CSVMTGAFNQPQHF
TRBV11-1,TRBD1,.,TRBJ2-2,TGTGCCAGCAGCCTGACAGGGGGACGGGACACCGGGGAGCTGTTTTTT,CASSLTGGRDTGELFF
TRBV12-3/TRBV12-4,.,few,TRBJ2-2,TGTGCCAGCAGCTTCCTCCCCGCGGGGACGGAGAACACCGGGGAGCTGTTTTTT,CASSFLPAGTENTGELFF